The clone carrying this T cell receptor beta chain was seen repeatedly, ten times or more. Its target is unknown. The ends were cut back, 3 bases at V and 6 bases at J, with 16 bases in the middle. There are 15 residues in the CDR3. This specimen belongs to a study of early T cells in non-severe SARS-CoV-2 infection. Background on the study: Whole-blood bulk RNA, unsorted, was sequenced, and chains were unpaired. Study-wide results and limits: Sequences matched to VDJdb favored anti-spike CD8 responses, while private and CD4 specificities were missed.

Attached unique molecular identifiers marked individual cDNA molecules. MiXCR, run by TCRdb on the 5' RACE reads, gives a single entry per CDR3 protein. The sample holds 25,000 to 35,000 distinct CDR3 sequences, approximately 2.9% seen once. Sequenced material: whole blood. This TCR was recovered from an adult who was a healthcare worker with PCR-confirmed SARS-CoV-2 infection or an uninfected control (not recorded which). The V call is TRBV12-3 or TRBV12-4, the J call TRBJ2-3, with D tentatively TRBD1 (6 bases). CDR3 loop: CASSFDTPGADTQYF. The DNA for the CDR3 is TGTGCCAGCAGTTTCGATACTCCAGGGGCGGATACGCAGTATTTT.